Presented here are 5 T cell receptor beta chains from one specimen sequenced in a study of molecular identifiers for immune sequencing clone quantification. MiXCR, run by TCRdb on the PCR reads, gives a single entry per CDR3 protein. The sample gives under 600,000 distinct CDR3 sequences, about 25% of which show up once; around 0.79% is in the top ten. The sequenced sample was naive CD8+ T cells from blood, with Jurkat cell RNA spiked in. Sample subset: FACS-sorted CD8+CD4-CCR7+CD45RA+ naive T cells. These receptors all stem from a human donor in good health. Some libraries in this study had Jurkat cell RNA spiked in.

This clonotype turned up a few times. V and J are TRBV3-1 and TRBJ1-1; 9 nucleotides align to TRBD1. Germline CDR1 LGHDT, CDR2 YNNKEL (reference sequence). This CDR3 is built from 14 residues. V lost 6 bases to trimming and J lost 6 bases; unmatched junction nucleotides: 8. The CDR3 DNA reads as TGTGCCAGCAGAAGAGGACAGGGGAATTCTGAAGCTTTCTTT. It specifies CASRRGQGNSEAFF.

This clonotype was recorded a few times. V gene TRBV4-3 combines with J gene TRBJ2-1; maybe TRBD1 (6 bases). The germline gives CDR1 LGHNA, CDR2 YSLEER. V gave up 0 bases and J gave up 4 bases, with 16 bases separating them. CDR3 length: 17 amino acids. CDR3 in amino acids: CASSQEDSVTSYNEQFF. The CDR3 nucleotides read TGCGCCAGCAGCCAAGAGGACAGCGTGACCTCTTACAATGAGCAGTTCTTC.

To note about this clonotype: Since a much larger clone is just one base distant, this may be a read error. This is likely a read error, given that the CDR3 carries no conserved phenylalanine or tryptophan at its end. The V call is TRBV10-3, the J call TRBJ2-3; a possible D gene is TRBD1 (5 bases). Germline-derived CDR1 and CDR2 are ENHRY and SYGVKD. Trimming took 3 bases from V and 5 from J, leaving 12 bases between them. The CDR3 runs 14 residues. The CDR3 sequence: CAISDTDTGDTQYL. CDR3 bases: TGTGCCATCAGTGATACGGACACCGGAGATACGCAGTATCTT.

The sample holds many counts of this clonotype. The chain recombines TRBV14 with TRBJ2-3; D remains unclear. Trimming removed 4 bases from V and 6 bases from J, with 14 bases in between. The CDR3 sequence is 14 residues long. CDR1 and CDR2 (germline): SGHDN, FVKESK. The CDR3 loop reads CASSLRSLTDTQYF. The CDR3 coding sequence is TGTGCCAGCAGCCTCCGGAGTTTAACGGATACGCAGTATTTT.

Note on this clonotype: Given a much more abundant clone one base away, this may be a read error. The V gene is TRBV29-1, the J gene TRBJ2-7, with D possibly being TRBD2 (6 bases). The CDR3 runs to 11 residues. The germline V gene encodes CDR1 SQVTM and CDR2 ANQGSEA. CDR3 residues: CSVGVGREQHF. The CDR3 DNA follows: TGCAGCGTTGGGGTGGGTCGGGAGCAGCACTTC.